These T cell receptor beta chains were read from a single sample in a study of blood T cell repertoires in COVID-19. Assay: immunoSEQ multiplex PCR; the TCRdb copy retains only in-frame clones and omits some. The table records about 170,000 clones, 86% of them present only once. Sequencing was performed on peripheral blood. These receptors all stem from a man aged 65 to 79 with acute or convalescent COVID-19. CDR3s include the opening cysteine and the closing phenylalanine or tryptophan. The D gene is left open where the match is weak. Clone size is stated in some rows and not others, as once, few, many or a class when expanded.

CASSLSWEGGALENIQYF	TGTGCCAGCAGCTTGAGTTGGGAAGGTGGGGCGCTGGAAAACATTCAGTACTTC	TRBJ2-4	TRBV5-4	NA	NA
CSVEDRGFDEGYTF	TGCAGCGTTGAAGACAGGGGCTTCGATGAGGGCTACACCTTC	TRBJ1-2	TRBV29-1	NA	few
CASSSRTGSSYNEQFF	TGTGCCAGCAGTTCCCGGACAGGGAGCTCCTACAATGAGCAGTTCTTC	TRBJ2-1	TRBV27	TRBD1	NA
CASSSRWAYNEQFF	TGTGCCAGCAGTTCCCGGTGGGCGTACAATGAGCAGTTCTTC	TRBJ2-1	TRBV6-5	NA	NA
CASSYPGLAGGKNTGELFF	TGTGCCAGCAGTTACCCCGGGCTAGCGGGGGGGAAGAACACCGGGGAGCTGTTTTTT	TRBJ2-2	TRBV6-2/TRBV6-3	TRBD2	NA
CASSTRRGLGETQYF	TGTGCCAGCAGCACGAGGCGGGGGCTAGGTGAGACCCAGTACTTC	TRBJ2-5	TRBV6-7	NA	NA
CASTYGGGPNEQFF	TGTGCCAGCACCTATGGGGGGGGGCCGAATGAGCAGTTCTTC	TRBJ2-1	TRBV2	NA	once
CASSWERGGRYEQYF	TGTGCCAGCAGCTGGGAGCGGGGGGGCCGGTACGAGCAGTACTTC	TRBJ2-7	TRBV7-3	TRBD2	once
CASNLPGRRSTDTQYF	TGTGCCAGCAACCTCCCTGGGAGGAGAAGCACAGATACGCAGTATTTT	TRBJ2-3	TRBV28	NA	NA
CASSPQGGTEAFF	TGTGCCAGCAGCCCTCAGGGTGGCACTGAAGCTTTCTTT	TRBJ1-1	TRBV7-2	NA	once
CASSQPRTGMNSPLHF	TGTGCCAGCAGCCAACCCCGGACAGGGATGAATTCACCCCTCCACTTT	TRBJ1-6	TRBV11-2	TRBD1	few
CASSTGGGDTEAFF	TGTGCCAGCAGCACCGGAGGGGGGGACACTGAAGCTTTCTTT	TRBJ1-1	TRBV5-6	NA	NA
CASRSGSGTGGNIQYF	TGTGCCAGCAGGTCAGGAAGTGGGACAGGGGGTAACATTCAGTACTTC	TRBJ2-4	TRBV28	TRBD1	NA
CASSPEVRGREEKLFF	TGCGCCAGCAGCCCCGAGGTCAGGGGCCGAGAGGAAAAACTGTTTTTT	TRBJ1-4	TRBV4-3	NA	NA
CAISESRRGIQPQHF	TGTGCCATCAGTGAGTCGAGGCGGGGGATCCAGCCCCAGCATTTT	TRBJ1-5	TRBV10-3	NA	NA
CAPRAGAQDQPQHF	TGTGCCCCGAGGGCGGGGGCGCAGGATCAGCCCCAGCATTTT	TRBJ1-5	TRBV18	NA	NA
CASITGLSSYNEQFF	TGTGCCAGCATCACGGGACTTAGCTCCTACAATGAGCAGTTCTTC	TRBJ2-1	TRBV21-1	NA	NA
CATSDPGQREAFF	TGTGCCACCAGTGATCCGGGACAGAGGGAAGCTTTCTTT	TRBJ1-1	TRBV24-1	TRBD1	NA
CASSHSRGEDIQYF	TGTGCCAGCAGCCATTCAAGGGGCGAGGACATTCAGTACTTC	TRBJ2-4	TRBV5-5	NA	NA
CASTPATEVVTEAFF	TGTGCCAGCACCCCCGCGACTGAAGTCGTGACTGAAGCTTTCTTT	TRBJ1-1	TRBV5-4	NA	NA
CASSFSGTDTQYF	TGTGCCAGCAGTTTCTCAGGAACAGATACGCAGTATTTT	TRBJ2-3	TRBV12-3/TRBV12-4	NA	NA
CAVKPGAHTEAFF	TGTGCCGTTAAACCTGGAGCCCACACTGAAGCTTTCTTT	TRBJ1-1	TRBV27	NA	NA
CASSVRGTGNTIYF	TGTGCCAGCAGTGTCCGGGGAACTGGAAACACCATATATTTT	TRBJ1-3	TRBV6-6	NA	NA
CASSEEYEQYF	TGTGCCAGCAGTGAGGAGTACGAGCAGTACTTC	TRBJ2-7	TRBV6-4	NA	NA
CASSVNREKLFF	TGTGCCAGCAGCGTTAACAGGGAAAAACTGTTTTTT	TRBJ1-4	TRBV7-6	NA	once
CASSEGATGVYEQYF	TGTGCCAGCAGTGAAGGCGCCACGGGGGTCTACGAGCAGTACTTC	TRBJ2-7	TRBV6-1	NA	NA
CASRGTGGADTGELFF	TGTGCCAGTAGGGGGACAGGCGGGGCGGACACCGGGGAGCTGTTTTTT	TRBJ2-2	TRBV19	TRBD1	NA
CASSPPGTGGSGELFF	TGTGCCAGCAGCCCCCCCGGGACAGGGGGCTCCGGGGAGCTGTTTTTT	TRBJ2-2	TRBV28	TRBD1	NA
CASSIRGPYNEQFF	TGTGCCAGTAGTATCCGGGGTCCCTACAATGAGCAGTTCTTC	TRBJ2-1	TRBV19	NA	NA
CSASGGYEQYF	TGCAGTGCGTCAGGGGGCTACGAGCAGTACTTC	TRBJ2-7	TRBV20-1	TRBD1	NA
CASSPTGRGGPNTQYF	TGCGCCAGCAGCCCAACGGGGCGGGGGGGTCCGAATACGCAGTATTTT	TRBJ2-3	TRBV5-1	TRBD2	NA